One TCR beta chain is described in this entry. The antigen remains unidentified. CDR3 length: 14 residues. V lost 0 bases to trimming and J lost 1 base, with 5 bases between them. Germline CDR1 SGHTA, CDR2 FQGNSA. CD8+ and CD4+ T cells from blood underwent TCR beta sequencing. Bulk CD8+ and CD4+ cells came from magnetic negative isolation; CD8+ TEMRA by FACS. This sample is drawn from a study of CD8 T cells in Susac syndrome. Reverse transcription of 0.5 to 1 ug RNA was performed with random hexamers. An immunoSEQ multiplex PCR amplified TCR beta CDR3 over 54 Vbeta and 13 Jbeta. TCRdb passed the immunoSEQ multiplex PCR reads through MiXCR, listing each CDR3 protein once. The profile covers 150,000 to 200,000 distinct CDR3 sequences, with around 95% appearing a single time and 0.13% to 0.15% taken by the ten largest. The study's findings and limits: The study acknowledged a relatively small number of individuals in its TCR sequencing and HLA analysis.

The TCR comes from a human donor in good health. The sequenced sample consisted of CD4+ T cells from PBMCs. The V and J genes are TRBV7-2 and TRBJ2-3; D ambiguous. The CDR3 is CASSLAIGTDTQYF. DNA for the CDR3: TGTGCCAGCAGCTTAGCGATCGGCACAGATACGCAGTATTTT.